This entry features one TCR beta chain sequence. As handled by the study authors: Amplification with reference gene primers provided the estimates of nucleated cell counts. Profiled with immunoSEQ multiplex PCR; TCRdb holds only in-frame clones, not every one. The DNA was the basis for D and trimming; V, J and clone size are from that table. This table holds fewer than 250,000 clones, roughly 90% found once. This sample was taken from a study of blood T cell repertoires in COVID-19. V gave up 6 bases and J gave up 5 bases; unmatched junction bases: 13. Germline V CDR1 and CDR2: SNHLY, FYNNEI. This CDR3 comprises 16 residues. Donors were grouped by their self-reported clinical history. Before they entered the study, exposed participants had met a COVID-19 case within 2 weeks.

Material for sequencing was PBMCs or T cells enriched from blood (not recorded which). The origin of this receptor is a man aged 25-45 years who had been exposed to COVID-19. This sequence joins TRBV2 and TRBJ2-7; 10 bases are shared with TRBD1. The CDR3 nucleotides read TGTGCCAGCAGGGCCCCCAACCGGGACAGGGGCAACGAGCAGTACTTC. It translates to CASRAPNRDRGNEQYF.